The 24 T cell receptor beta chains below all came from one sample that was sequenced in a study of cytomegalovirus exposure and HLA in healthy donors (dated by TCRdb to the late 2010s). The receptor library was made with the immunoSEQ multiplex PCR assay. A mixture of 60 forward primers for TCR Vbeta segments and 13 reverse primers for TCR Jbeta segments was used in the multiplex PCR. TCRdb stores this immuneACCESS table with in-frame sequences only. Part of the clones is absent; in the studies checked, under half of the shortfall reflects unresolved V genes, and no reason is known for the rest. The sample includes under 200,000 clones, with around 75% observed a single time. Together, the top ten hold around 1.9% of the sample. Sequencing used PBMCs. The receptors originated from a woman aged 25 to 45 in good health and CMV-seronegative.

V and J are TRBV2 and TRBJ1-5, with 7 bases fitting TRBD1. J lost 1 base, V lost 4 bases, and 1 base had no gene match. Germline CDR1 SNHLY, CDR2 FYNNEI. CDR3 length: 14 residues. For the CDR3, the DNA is TGTGCCAGCAGTGTACAGGGGAGCAATCAGCCCCAGCATTTT. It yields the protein CASSVQGSNQPQHF.

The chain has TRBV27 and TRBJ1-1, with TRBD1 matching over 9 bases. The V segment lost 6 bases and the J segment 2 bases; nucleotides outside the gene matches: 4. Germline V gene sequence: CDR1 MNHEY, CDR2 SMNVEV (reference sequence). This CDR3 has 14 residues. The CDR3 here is CASSKDRGNTEAFF. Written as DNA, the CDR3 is TGTGCCAGCAGCAAGGACAGGGGAAACACTGAAGCTTTCTTT.

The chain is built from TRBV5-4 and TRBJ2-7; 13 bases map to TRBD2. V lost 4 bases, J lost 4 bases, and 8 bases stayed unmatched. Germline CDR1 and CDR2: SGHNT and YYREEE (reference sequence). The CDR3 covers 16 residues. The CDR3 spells CASSPPGTSGTYEQYF. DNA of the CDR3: TGTGCCAGCAGCCCTCCCGGGACTAGCGGGACTTACGAGCAGTACTTC.

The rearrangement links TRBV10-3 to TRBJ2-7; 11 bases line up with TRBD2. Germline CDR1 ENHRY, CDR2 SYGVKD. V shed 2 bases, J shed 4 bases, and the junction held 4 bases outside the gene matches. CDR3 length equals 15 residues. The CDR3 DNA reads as TGTGCCATCAGTGAGATGGCTAGCGGGGGGTACGAGCAGTACTTC. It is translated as CAISEMASGGYEQYF.

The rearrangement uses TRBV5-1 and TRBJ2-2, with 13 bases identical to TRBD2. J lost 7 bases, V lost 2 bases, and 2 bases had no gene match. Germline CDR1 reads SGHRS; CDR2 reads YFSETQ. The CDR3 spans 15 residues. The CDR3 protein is CASSLRTSGSGELFF. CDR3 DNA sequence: TGCGCCAGCAGCTTAAGGACTAGCGGGAGCGGGGAGCTGTTTTTT.

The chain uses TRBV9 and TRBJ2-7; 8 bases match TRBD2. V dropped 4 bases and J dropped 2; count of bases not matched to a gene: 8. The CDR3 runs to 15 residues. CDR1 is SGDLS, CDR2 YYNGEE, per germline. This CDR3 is CASSMGTGGPYEQYF. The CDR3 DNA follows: TGTGCCAGCAGCATGGGGACGGGAGGGCCCTACGAGCAGTACTTC.

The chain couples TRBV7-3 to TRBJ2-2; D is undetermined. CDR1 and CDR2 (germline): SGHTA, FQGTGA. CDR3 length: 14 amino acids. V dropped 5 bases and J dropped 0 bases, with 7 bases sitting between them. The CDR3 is CASSPYSNTGELFF. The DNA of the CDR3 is TGTGCCAGCAGCCCTTACTCGAACACCGGGGAGCTGTTTTTT.

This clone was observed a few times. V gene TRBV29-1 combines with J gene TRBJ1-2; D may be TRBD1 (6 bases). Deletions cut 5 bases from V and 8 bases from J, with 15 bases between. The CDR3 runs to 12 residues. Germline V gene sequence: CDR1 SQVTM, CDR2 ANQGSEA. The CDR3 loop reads CSVTQGQAGYTF. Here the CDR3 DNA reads TGCAGCGTTACACAGGGTCAGGCGGGCTACACCTTC.

CDR3: CASSMAGEGNEKLFF. Here the CDR3 DNA reads TGTGCCAGCAGTATGGCGGGGGAAGGGAATGAAAAACTGTTTTTT. The chain joins TRBV2 to TRBJ1-4, with D perhaps TRBD1 (5 bases). Looked up from germline, CDR1 is SNHLY and CDR2 is FYNNEI. The CDR3 length is 15 residues. The V end was cut by 5 bases, the J end by 5 bases, with 15 bases between.

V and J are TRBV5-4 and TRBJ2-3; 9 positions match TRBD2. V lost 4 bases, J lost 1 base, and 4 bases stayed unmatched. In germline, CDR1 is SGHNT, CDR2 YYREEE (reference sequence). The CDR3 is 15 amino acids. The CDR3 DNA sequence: TGTGCCAGCAGCCTGGGACTAGCCGGCACAGATACGCAGTATTTT. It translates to CASSLGLAGTDTQYF.

The CDR3 region has the DNA TGTGCCAGCAGTTACCTAAGACAGGGGCTGAACACTGAAGCTTTCTTT. This gives the protein CASSYLRQGLNTEAFF. V usage is TRBV6-5 and J usage is TRBJ1-1; 8 bases are a match to TRBD1. Germline values: CDR1 MNHEY, CDR2 SVGAGI. The V and J ends lost 2 bases and 0 bases, in that order; junction bases with no gene match: 5. This CDR3 comprises 16 residues.

CDR3 DNA: TGTGCCAGCAGCGTCGGGGACAGGGGAATTGCTGAAGCTTTCTTT. Protein sequence: CASSVGDRGIAEAFF. The V gene is TRBV9, the J gene TRBJ1-1; 10 bases align to TRBD1. Germline trimming cut 2 bases from V and 6 bases from J; bases unmatched to any gene: 7. Germline assignment: CDR1 SGDLS and CDR2 YYNGEE. The CDR3 loop spans 15 amino acids.

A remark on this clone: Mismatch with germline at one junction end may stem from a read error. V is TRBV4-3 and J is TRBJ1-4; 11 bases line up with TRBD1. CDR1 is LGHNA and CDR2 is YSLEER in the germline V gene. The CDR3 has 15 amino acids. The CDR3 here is CTSSPQDRGHEKLFF. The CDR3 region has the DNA TGCACCAGCAGCCCCCAGGACAGGGGGCATGAAAAACTGTTTTTT.

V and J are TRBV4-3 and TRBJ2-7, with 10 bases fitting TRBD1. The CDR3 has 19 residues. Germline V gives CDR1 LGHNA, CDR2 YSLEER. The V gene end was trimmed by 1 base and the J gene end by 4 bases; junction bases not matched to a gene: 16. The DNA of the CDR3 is TGCGCCAGCAGCCAAGTCGAAAACAGGGGACAGGGGACACCGTACGAGCAGTACTTC. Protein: CASSQVENRGQGTPYEQYF.

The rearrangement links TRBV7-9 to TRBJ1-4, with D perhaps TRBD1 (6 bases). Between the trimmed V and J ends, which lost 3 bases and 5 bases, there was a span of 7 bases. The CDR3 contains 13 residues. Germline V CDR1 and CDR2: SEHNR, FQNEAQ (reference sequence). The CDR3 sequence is CASSFRGNEKLFF. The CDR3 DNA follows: TGTGCCAGCAGCTTTAGGGGGAATGAAAAACTGTTTTTT. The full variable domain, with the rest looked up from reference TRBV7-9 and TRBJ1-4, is DTGVSQNPRHKITKRGQNVTFRCDPISEHNRLYWYRQTLGQGPEFLTYFQNEAQLEKSRLLSDRFSAERPKGSFSTLEIQRTEQGDSAMYLCASSFRGNEKLFFGSGTQLSVL.

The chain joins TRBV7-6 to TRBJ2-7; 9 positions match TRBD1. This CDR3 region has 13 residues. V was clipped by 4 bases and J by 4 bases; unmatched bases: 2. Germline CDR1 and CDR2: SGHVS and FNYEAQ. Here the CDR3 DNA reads TGTGCCAGCAGCTCGGACAGGGGTTACGAGCAGTACTTC. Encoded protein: CASSSDRGYEQYF.

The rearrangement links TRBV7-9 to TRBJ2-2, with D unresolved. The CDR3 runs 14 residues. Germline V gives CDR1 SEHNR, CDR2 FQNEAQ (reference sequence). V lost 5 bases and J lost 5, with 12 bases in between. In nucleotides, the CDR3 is TGTGCCAGCAGCCCAATTTCCGGGACCGGGGAGCTGTTTTTT. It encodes CASSPISGTGELFF.

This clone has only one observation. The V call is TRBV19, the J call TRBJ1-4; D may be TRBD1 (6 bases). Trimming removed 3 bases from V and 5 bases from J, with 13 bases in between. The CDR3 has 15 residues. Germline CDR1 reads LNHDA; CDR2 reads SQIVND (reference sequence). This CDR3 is CASSIPLGQNEKLFF. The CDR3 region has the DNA TGTGCCAGTAGTATCCCGCTCGGACAGAATGAAAAACTGTTTTTT.

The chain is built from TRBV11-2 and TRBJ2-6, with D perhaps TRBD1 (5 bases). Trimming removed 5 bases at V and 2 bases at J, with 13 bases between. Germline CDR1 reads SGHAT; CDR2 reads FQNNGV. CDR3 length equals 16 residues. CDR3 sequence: CASSPLSGPGANVLTF. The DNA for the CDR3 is TGTGCCAGCAGCCCATTGTCAGGGCCTGGGGCCAACGTCCTGACTTTC.

The CDR3 loop is CSVLMTGQNTEAFF. In nucleotides, the CDR3 is TGCAGCGTCTTAATGACAGGCCAGAACACTGAAGCTTTCTTT. The chain combines TRBV29-1 with TRBJ1-1, with D maybe TRBD1 (6 bases). V lost 6 bases and J 1 base, leaving 15 bases between the germline ends. This CDR3 has 14 amino acids. The germline V gene has CDR1 SQVTM and CDR2 ANQGSEA.

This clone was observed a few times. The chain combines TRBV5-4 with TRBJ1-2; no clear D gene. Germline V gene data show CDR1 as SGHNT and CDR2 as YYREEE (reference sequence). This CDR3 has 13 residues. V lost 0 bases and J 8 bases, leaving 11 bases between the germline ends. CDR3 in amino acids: CASSLELLRGYTF. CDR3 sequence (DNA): TGTGCCAGCAGCTTGGAACTCCTTCGAGGCTACACCTTC.

The CDR3 nucleotides are TGTGCCAGTAGTATCGACAGGGGAAGAGGGTACACCTTC. It translates to CASSIDRGRGYTF. V and J are TRBV19 and TRBJ1-2; TRBD1 agrees at 8 bases. CDR3 length: 13 residues. Germline CDR1 and CDR2: LNHDA and SQIVND (reference sequence). V shed 3 bases and J 11 bases; nucleotides not matched to a gene: 8.

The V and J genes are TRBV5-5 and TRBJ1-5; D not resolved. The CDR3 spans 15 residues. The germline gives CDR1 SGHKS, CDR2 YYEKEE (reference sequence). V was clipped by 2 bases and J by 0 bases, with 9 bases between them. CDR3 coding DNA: TGTGCCAGCAGCTTATGGCTTGATAGCAATCAGCCCCAGCATTTT. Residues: CASSLWLDSNQPQHF.

CDR3: CASSFRASGSSDEQFF. The CDR3 DNA sequence: TGTGCCAGCAGCTTTCGAGCTAGCGGGAGTTCGGATGAGCAGTTCTTC. The chain employs TRBV7-3 and TRBJ2-1, with TRBD2 matching 10 bases. Germline values: CDR1 SGHTA, CDR2 FQGTGA. V gave up 3 bases and J gave up 8 bases; unmatched junction bases: 10. The CDR3 runs to 16 residues.